The 13 T cell receptor beta chains in this list originate from one sample, sequenced in a study of blood T cells in healthy people across ages. It was with a sample-barcoded 5' primer and a J-beta primer mix that a second PCR of roughly 7 to 12 cycles was run. Using its own MiXCR run on the 5' RACE reads, TCRdb lists one record per CDR3 protein. The table includes roughly 800,000 distinct CDR3 sequences, around 25% detected once. The same specimen was also included in a second study, on T cells of mothers and their children.

Sequenced material: blood. These receptor sequences come from a boy younger than 18 in good health.

This rearrangement joins TRBV4-3 to TRBJ2-5; TRBD2 matches 8 bases. Germline lookup yields CDR1 LGHNA and CDR2 YSLEER. CDR3 length equals 16 residues. Losses at the gene ends were 3 bases for V and 11 bases for J; bases not matched to a gene: 17. CDR3 DNA sequence: TGCGCCAGCAGCCAGGATTCGGGACTAGAGTCCTGGGAGCAGTACTTC. As protein: CASSQDSGLESWEQYF.

The rearrangement joins TRBV12-3 or TRBV12-4 to TRBJ1-5; 8 bases map to TRBD1. After removal of 6 bases from V and 4 bases from J, the junction contained 8 bases not matched to a gene. The length of the CDR3 is 15 residues. The CDR3 DNA reads TGTGCCAGCAGCCTAACGGGACAGGAAAATCAGCCCCAGCATTTT. Amino acids: CASSLTGQENQPQHF.

The CDR3 loop is CASIQGPGIYEQYF. Here the CDR3 DNA reads TGTGCCAGCATCCAAGGGCCGGGGATATACGAGCAGTACTTC. The chain is built from TRBV7-2 and TRBJ2-5; maybe TRBD2 (5 bases). With the DNA end fitting TRBJ2-7 better, the J assignment may be wrong. The germline V gene has CDR1 SGHTA and CDR2 FQGNSA. CDR3 length: 14 amino acids.

This sequence joins TRBV29-1 and TRBJ2-5; a possible D gene is TRBD1 (5 bases). TRBJ2-7 explains the end of the DNA better; the J call may be wrong. Germline CDR1 and CDR2: SQVTM and ANQGSEA. CDR3 size: 14 residues. The CDR3, as DNA: TGCAGCGTTTCTAGGACACCGACCGTCTACGAGCAGTACTTC. It yields the protein CSVSRTPTVYEQYF.

This clonotype was recorded a few times. The chain has TRBV20-1 and TRBJ2-1, with a tentative D call TRBD2 (5 bases). Per germline, CDR1 DFQATT and CDR2 SNEGSKA (reference sequence). This CDR3 contains 16 residues. The CDR3 bases are TGCAGCGGGGAGCGGACTCGCCGAAACTCCTACAATGAGCAGTTCTTC. Protein product: CSGERTRRNSYNEQFF.

The chain has TRBV5-1 and TRBJ2-3; TRBD1 or TRBD2 may be the D gene (6 bases each). Germline V gene lookup returns CDR1 SGHRS and CDR2 YFSETQ. This CDR3 is 16 amino acids long. Deletions cut 0 bases from V and 4 bases from J, with 15 bases between. The DNA for the CDR3 is TGCGCCAGCAGCTTGGGCTGGGGGGCAGACGCAGATACGCAGTATTTT. This codes for CASSLGWGADADTQYF. The complete variable domain, with remaining parts taken from reference TRBV5-1 and TRBJ2-3, reads KAGVTQTPRYLIKTRGQQVTLSCSPISGHRSVSWYQQTPGQGLQFLFEYFSETQRNKGNFPGRFSGRQFSNSRSEMNVSTLELGDSALYLCASSLGWGADADTQYFGPGTRLTVL.

This clonotype was found a few times. The V call is TRBV12-3 or TRBV12-4, the J call TRBJ1-1; possible D gene TRBD1, 6 bases. Trimming removed 6 bases at V and 4 bases at J, with 18 bases between. The CDR3 spans 15 residues. CDR3 nucleotide sequence: TGTGCCAGCAGCCACAATGGTAAGGGGGGCACTGAAGCTTTCTTT. Translating gives CASSHNGKGGTEAFF.

This chain uses TRBV18 with TRBJ1-4; D may be TRBD1 (6 bases). The V end lost 3 bases, the J end lost 4 bases, and 9 bases lay between the germline ends. This CDR3 has 14 residues. Germline V gene lookup returns CDR1 KGHSH and CDR2 LQKENI. In nucleotides, the CDR3 is TGTGCCAGCTCACCTATGGGACATAATGAAAAACTGTTTTTT. Protein sequence: CASSPMGHNEKLFF.

V is TRBV20-1 and J is TRBJ2-2; the D gene is possibly TRBD2 (5 bases). CDR3 size: 13 residues. Germline V gene lookup returns CDR1 DFQATT and CDR2 SNEGSKA (reference sequence). The V end lost 7 bases, the J end lost 1 base, and 10 bases lay between the germline ends. In DNA form, the CDR3 reads TGCAGTGGTCGAGCGGTGAACACCGGGGAGCTGTTTTTT. It specifies CSGRAVNTGELFF.

This clonotype was seen just once. CDR3 bases: TGTGCCAGCAGTGACCAACCGGGACCCACTGGTGAGCAGTTCTTC. Residues: CASSDQPGPTGEQFF. The J gene is TRBJ2-5, the V gene TRBV6-4; tentatively, D is TRBD1 or TRBD2 (5 bases each). Gene TRBJ2-1 matches the end of the DNA better, so the J call may be wrong. CDR1 MRHNA and CDR2 SNTAGT come from the germline V gene. This CDR3 is 15 amino acids long.

The rearrangement links TRBV18 to TRBJ2-5; 13 nucleotides line up with TRBD2. The J call could be wrong; TRBJ2-7 is a better fit for the DNA end. CDR1 is KGHSH and CDR2 is LQKENI in the germline V gene. The CDR3 loop spans 16 amino acids. This CDR3 is CASSPIGLAGVGEQYF. Here the CDR3 DNA reads TGTGCCAGCTCACCAATCGGACTAGCGGGAGTGGGCGAGCAGTACTTC.

The chain is built from TRBV28 and TRBJ2-5; D may be TRBD1 (6 bases). The J call may be incorrect, as the DNA end agrees better with TRBJ2-7. The CDR3 is 14 residues long. CDR1 is MDHEN, CDR2 SYDVKM, per germline. The CDR3 sequence is CASKPTGKRNEQYF. The CDR3 DNA reads as TGTGCCAGCAAGCCTACAGGGAAGAGAAACGAGCAGTACTTC.

This clonotype came up a few times. The chain recombines TRBV12-3 or TRBV12-4 with TRBJ2-1; 12 nucleotides align to TRBD2. The J segment lost 4 bases and the V segment lost 5 bases, leaving 6 bases of the junction unmatched. The CDR3 spans 16 residues. The CDR3 nucleotides read TGTGCCAGCAGTCCCCGGACTAGCGGGATGTACAATGAGCAGTTCTTC. This encodes CASSPRTSGMYNEQFF.